The subject of this entry is one TCR beta chain. The source of the sample is a study of CD8 T cells in Susac syndrome. In the study overall: Within the sequenced Susac syndrome patient group, five or six exhibited active disease and about 8 were in remission.

Per the germline V gene, CDR1 is SQVTM and CDR2 is ANQGSEA. This CDR3 region has 13 residues. Deletions cut 3 bases from V and 5 bases from J, with 12 bases between. The RNA, about 0.45 to 1 ug, was put through reverse transcription using random hexamers. One entry per CDR3 protein, called by TCRdb with MiXCR from the immunoSEQ multiplex PCR reads. The sample yields about 240,000 distinct CDR3 sequences, 90% to 97% seen once. This sequence originates from a human donor with Susac syndrome. Specimen: CD4+ T cells from PBMCs. The chain combines TRBV29-1 with TRBJ2-3; TRBD2 might be the D (5 bases). The CDR3 sequence is CSVDGSAGDTQYF. CDR3 bases: TGCAGCGTTGATGGCAGCGCGGGAGATACGCAGTATTTT.